This T cell receptor beta chain was retrieved from a study of blood T cell repertoires in COVID-19. Study processing details: Reference gene primer amplification in the assay estimated nucleated cell counts. This table comes from immunoSEQ multiplex PCR, and its TCRdb copy is limited to in-frame clones, with some not included. The V and J calls and the clone size are those of that table, but D and trimming were determined from the DNA. The table lists some 200,000 clones, about 87% of them singletons, with about 2.5% in the top ten. Germline V gene lookup returns CDR1 LGHNA and CDR2 YNFKEQ. This CDR3 has 19 residues. Germline trimming cut 1 base from V and 0 bases from J; bases unmatched to any gene: 8.

The chain is built from TRBV4-2 and TRBJ2-3; 12 bases agree with TRBD2. The specimen was peripheral blood. This receptor was identified in a man aged 40-49 years with active or convalescent COVID-19. In nucleotides, the CDR3 is TGTGCCAGCAGCCAAGGTCTAGCGGGGGGGCCGGCAAGCACAGATACGCAGTATTTT. As protein: CASSQGLAGGPASTDTQYF.